The TCR beta chain described here comes from a study of T cell responses to AZD1222 COVID-19 vaccine. Germline-derived CDR1 and CDR2 are MNHNS and SASEGT. The CDR3 extends over 15 amino acids. V was clipped by 3 bases and J by 1 base, with 12 bases between them. On this clone: Its antigen is still unknown.

Study outcomes and limitations: Two doses of AZD1222 preceded a rise in Spike-specific TCR breadth and depth.

The table came from immunoSEQ multiplex PCR; TCRdb's copy has only in-frame clones and leaves some out. The table shows 55,000 to 75,000 clones, with about 80% occurring only once. Sample: peripheral blood, taken on day 0 of AZD1222 vaccination. The sequence derives from an adult in good health. The chain employs TRBV6-1 and TRBJ1-1, with unresolved D. In DNA, the CDR3 is TGTGCCAGCAGTGAGGGGTCGACACCGAACACTGAAGCTTTCTTT. Translated: CASSEGSTPNTEAFF.